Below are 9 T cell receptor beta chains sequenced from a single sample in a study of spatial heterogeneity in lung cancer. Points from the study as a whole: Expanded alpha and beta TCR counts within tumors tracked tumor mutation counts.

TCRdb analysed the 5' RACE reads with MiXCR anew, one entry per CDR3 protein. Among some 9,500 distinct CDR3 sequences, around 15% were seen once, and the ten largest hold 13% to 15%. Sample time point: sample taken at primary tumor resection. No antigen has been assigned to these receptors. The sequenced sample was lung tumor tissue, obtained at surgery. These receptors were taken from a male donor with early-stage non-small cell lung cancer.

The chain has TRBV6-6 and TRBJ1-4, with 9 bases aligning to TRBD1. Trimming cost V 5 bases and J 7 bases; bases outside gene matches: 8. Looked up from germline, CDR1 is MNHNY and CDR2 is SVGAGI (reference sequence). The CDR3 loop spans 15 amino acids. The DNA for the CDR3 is TGTGCCAGCAGTCCTCCGGGACAGGGAAGTGAAAAACTGTTTTTT. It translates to CASSPPGQGSEKLFF.

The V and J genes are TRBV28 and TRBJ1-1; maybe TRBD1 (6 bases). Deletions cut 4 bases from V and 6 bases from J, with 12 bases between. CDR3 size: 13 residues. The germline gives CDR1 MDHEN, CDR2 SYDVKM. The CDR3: CASSSYRASEAFF. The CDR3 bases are TGTGCCAGCAGTTCCTACAGGGCGTCTGAAGCTTTCTTT.

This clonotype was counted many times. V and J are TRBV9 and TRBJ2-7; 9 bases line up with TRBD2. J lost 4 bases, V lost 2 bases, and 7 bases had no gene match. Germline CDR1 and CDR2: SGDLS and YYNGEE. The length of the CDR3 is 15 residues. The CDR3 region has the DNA TGTGCCAGCAGCGTGGGGACTAGCACCCGATACGAGCAGTACTTC. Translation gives CASSVGTSTRYEQYF.

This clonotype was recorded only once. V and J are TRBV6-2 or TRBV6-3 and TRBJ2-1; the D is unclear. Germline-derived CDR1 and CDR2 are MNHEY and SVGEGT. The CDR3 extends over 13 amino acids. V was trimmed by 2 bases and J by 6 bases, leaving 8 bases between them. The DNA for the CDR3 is TGTGCCAGCAGTTACCGATCCCCCAATGAGCAGTTCTTC. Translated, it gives CASSYRSPNEQFF.

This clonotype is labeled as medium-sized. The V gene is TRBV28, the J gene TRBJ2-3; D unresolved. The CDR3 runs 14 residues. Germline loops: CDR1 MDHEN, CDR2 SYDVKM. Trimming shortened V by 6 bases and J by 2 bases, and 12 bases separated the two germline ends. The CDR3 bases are TGTGCCAGCAGCCGCGATTCCTTCACAGATACGCAGTATTTT. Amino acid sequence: CASSRDSFTDTQYF.

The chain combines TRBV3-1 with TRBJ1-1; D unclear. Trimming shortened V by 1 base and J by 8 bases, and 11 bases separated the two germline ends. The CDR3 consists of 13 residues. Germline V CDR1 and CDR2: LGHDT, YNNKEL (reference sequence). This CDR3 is CASSQGVGIEAFF. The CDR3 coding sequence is TGTGCCAGCAGCCAAGGGGTGGGAATAGAAGCTTTCTTT.

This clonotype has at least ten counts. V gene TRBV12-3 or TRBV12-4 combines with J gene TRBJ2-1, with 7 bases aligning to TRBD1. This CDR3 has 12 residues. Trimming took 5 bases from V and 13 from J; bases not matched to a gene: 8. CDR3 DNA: TGTGCCAGCAGTCCGTCAGGGACAGCTCAGTTCTTC. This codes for CASSPSGTAQFF.

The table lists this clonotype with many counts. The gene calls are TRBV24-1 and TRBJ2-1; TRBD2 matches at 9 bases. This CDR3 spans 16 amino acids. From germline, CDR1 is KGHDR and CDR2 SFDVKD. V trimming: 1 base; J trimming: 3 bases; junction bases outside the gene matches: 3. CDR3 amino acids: CATSDLAGGLYNEQFF. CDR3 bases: TGTGCCACCAGTGATTTAGCGGGGGGCCTCTACAATGAGCAGTTCTTC.

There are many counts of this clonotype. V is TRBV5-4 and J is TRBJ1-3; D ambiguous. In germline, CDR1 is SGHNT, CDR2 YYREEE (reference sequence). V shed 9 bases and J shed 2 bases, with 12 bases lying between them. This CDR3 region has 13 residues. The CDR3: CATQPYAGNTIYF. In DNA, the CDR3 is TGTGCCACCCAGCCATATGCTGGAAACACCATATATTTT.